These T cell receptor beta chains were read from a single sample in a study of blood T cell repertoires in COVID-19. The repertoire was sequenced with immunoSEQ multiplex PCR; TCRdb's copy has only in-frame clones and lacks some. The data contain more than 55,000 clones, around four fifths of them singletons. The sequencing input was peripheral blood. The receptors were gathered from a woman in her fifties or sixties with active or convalescent COVID-19. Each CDR3 is given with its conserved first and last residue. The D gene is left open where the match is weak. Only part of the rows carry a size: once, few, many, or a class if the clone is expanded.

CDR3 protein: CASSQARAGEQYF
CDR3 DNA: TGTGCCAGCAGCCAAGCAAGGGCGGGGGAGCAGTACTTC
clone size: .
D gene: .
J gene: TRBJ2-7
V gene: TRBV3-1/TRBV3-2

CDR3 protein: CASSIYRYSGANVLTF
CDR3 DNA: TGTGCCAGCTCAATATACAGGTACTCTGGGGCCAACGTCCTGACTTTC
clone size: .
D gene: .
J gene: TRBJ2-6
V gene: TRBV18

CDR3 protein: CASSPGTSGRYTDTQYF
CDR3 DNA: TGTGCCAGCTCACCGGGGACTAGCGGGAGGTACACAGATACGCAGTATTTT
clone size: .
D gene: TRBD2
J gene: TRBJ2-3
V gene: TRBV18

CDR3 protein: CASSPSGGSNEKLFF
CDR3 DNA: TGTGCCAGCTCACCGTCAGGGGGATCTAATGAAAAACTGTTTTTT
clone size: .
D gene: TRBD1
J gene: TRBJ1-4
V gene: TRBV18

CDR3 protein: CASGLTGAGANVLTF
CDR3 DNA: TGTGCCAGCGGATTAACAGGGGCTGGGGCCAACGTCCTGACTTTC
clone size: .
D gene: TRBD1
J gene: TRBJ2-6
V gene: TRBV7-3

CDR3 protein: CASSSFRDTYNSPLHF
CDR3 DNA: TGCGCCAGCAGCTCTTTCCGGGACACCTATAATTCACCCCTCCACTTT
clone size: .
D gene: .
J gene: TRBJ1-6
V gene: TRBV23-1

CDR3 protein: CASSRSRDGRNQPQHF
CDR3 DNA: TGTGCCAGCAGCAGGAGCAGGGATGGTCGCAATCAGCCCCAGCATTTT
clone size: .
D gene: .
J gene: TRBJ1-5
V gene: TRBV6-4

CDR3 protein: CASSELGRDQPQHF
CDR3 DNA: TGTGCCAGCAGTGAACTCGGCAGGGATCAGCCCCAGCATTTT
clone size: .
D gene: .
J gene: TRBJ1-5
V gene: TRBV2

CDR3 protein: CASSYMGQDEAFF
CDR3 DNA: TGTGCCAGCAGCTATATGGGACAGGATGAAGCTTTCTTT
clone size: .
D gene: TRBD1
J gene: TRBJ1-1
V gene: TRBV3-1/TRBV3-2

CDR3 protein: CASSDSIYGYTF
CDR3 DNA: TGTGCCAGCAGCGACAGTATCTATGGCTACACCTTC
clone size: .
D gene: .
J gene: TRBJ1-2
V gene: TRBV12-3/TRBV12-4

CDR3 protein: CASSVGLAAGGSYEQYF
CDR3 DNA: TGTGCCAGCAGCGTGGGACTAGCGGCCGGAGGATCCTACGAGCAGTACTTC
clone size: once
D gene: TRBD2
J gene: TRBJ2-7
V gene: TRBV9

CDR3 protein: CASSARRQGANTGELFF
CDR3 DNA: TGCGCCAGCAGCGCCAGGAGACAGGGCGCGAACACCGGGGAGCTGTTTTTT
clone size: .
D gene: TRBD1
J gene: TRBJ2-2
V gene: TRBV5-1

CDR3 protein: CASGASGNTIYF
CDR3 DNA: TGTGCCAGTGGGGCCTCTGGAAACACCATATATTTT
clone size: .
D gene: .
J gene: TRBJ1-3
V gene: TRBV7-9

CDR3 protein: CASSQYMGTSNTEAFF
CDR3 DNA: TGTGCCAGCAGCCAATATATGGGCACCTCGAACACTGAAGCTTTCTTT
clone size: .
D gene: .
J gene: TRBJ1-1
V gene: TRBV4-2

CDR3 protein: CASSPEVGNEAFF
CDR3 DNA: TGTGCCAGCAGCCCCGAGGTCGGGAATGAAGCTTTCTTT
clone size: .
D gene: .
J gene: TRBJ1-1
V gene: TRBV13

CDR3 protein: CTSSDGLPVGSAFF
CDR3 DNA: TGTACCAGCAGTGATGGACTGCCGGTGGGGAGTGCTTTCTTT
clone size: .
D gene: .
J gene: TRBJ1-1
V gene: TRBV2